These 3 T cell receptor beta chains were all obtained from the same sample, sequenced in a study of blood T cell repertoires in COVID-19. Repertoires were generated with immunoSEQ multiplex PCR, while TCRdb's copy carries only in-frame clones and drops some. The sample contains more than 110,000 clones, 70% to 80% of which appear only once. The specimen sequenced was peripheral blood. The receptor set was obtained from a man in his 60s with acute or convalescent COVID-19.

The chain has TRBV28 and TRBJ1-2; D is possibly TRBD1 (6 bases). This CDR3 is 14 amino acids long. With 6 bases removed from V and 5 bases from J, the gap between germline ends came to 16 bases. Germline CDR1 and CDR2: MDHEN and SYDVKM. In DNA, the CDR3 is TGTGCCAGCAGCCCTCTAGGGGGAAGTTATGGCTACACCTTC. This sequence encodes CASSPLGGSYGYTF.

The CDR3 DNA follows: TGTGCCAGCAGCCGCGACGGACTAGTTCTCAGGACCGGGGAGCTGTTTTTT. Protein: CASSRDGLVLRTGELFF. The chain employs TRBV3-1 (or the pseudogene TRBV3-2) and TRBJ2-2; 7 bases line up with TRBD2. This CDR3 is 17 amino acids long. Per germline, CDR1 LGHDT and CDR2 YNNKEL (reference sequence). Trimming cost V 4 bases and J 5 bases; bases outside gene matches: 13.

The sample holds a few counts of this clone. DNA of the CDR3: TGTGCCAGCAGTCCCCCAGAAAACACCATATATTTT. Its protein is CASSPPENTIYF. V is TRBV28 and J is TRBJ1-3, with no clear D. The length of the CDR3 is 12 residues. Germline values: CDR1 MDHEN, CDR2 SYDVKM. The V end lost 5 bases, the J end lost 6 bases, and 8 bases lay between the germline ends.